This T cell receptor beta chain was documented in a study of blood T cell repertoires in COVID-19 (dated by TCRdb to the early 2020s). Notes on the research overall: The collaborator samples originated in the United States, Italy and Spain and spanned the acute and convalescent phases of COVID-19. The material from the prospective study consisted of cDNA or gDNA derived from T cells, B-cell-depleted T cells, or PBMCs. Deeply sampled blood TCRbeta repertoires from subjects exposed to, actively infected with, or recovered from COVID-19 were included in the dataset. The repertoires were released in a freely available public database meant as a resource for research on the immune response to SARS-CoV-2. Samples came from the ongoing ImmuneRACE study (first 160 participants) plus 1,254 subjects from 6 global collaborators. Sample metadata almost always included a de-identified subject ID, COVID-19 status, age in years and sex. HLA class I and class II types, where available, came from metadata supplied by the sample provider rather than from assay-based typing.

A note on this clone: The antigen it binds to is not known. No base quality values were provided; no much bigger clone lies one nucleotide off.

TCRbeta CDR3 regions were amplified from genomic DNA by means of the immunoSEQ Assay, a bias-controlled multiplex PCR. On the study's bioinformatics: The number of nucleated cells in each sample was estimated from the amplification of reference gene primers within the assay. To quantify the absolute abundance of each unique TCRbeta CDR3 rearrangement, sequence reads were collapsed and filtered. Productive Simpson clonality was computed per sample as the square root of Simpson's diversity index over productive rearrangements. TCRdb retrieved this table from immuneACCESS and kept in-frame rearrangements only. Not all clones are present; in checked studies, unresolved V genes account for under half, and no reason is known for the remainder. V and J calls and clone size are those listed in that table; D and trimming were worked out from the DNA. The sample table holds about 83,000 clones, of which 86% were seen once. The leading ten clones occupy about 20% of the sample.

Broader findings and caveats from the paper: Clinical and demographic metadata were provided uncurated, with the amount varying by source and participant.

The collaborating institutions used their own protocols to collect whole blood in K2EDTA tubes. Collaborator samples were shipped for TCRbeta analysis as frozen whole blood, isolated PBMCs, or DNA extracted from either sample type. The source of this sequence is a woman aged 80 or older in a cohort sampled during active or convalescent COVID-19. The sequenced material came from peripheral blood.

The bases are TGTGCCAGCAGCGTAGCCCCCGGGACAGGGTATGGCTACACCTTC. This encodes CASSVAPGTGYGYTF. In this chain, TRBV9 is recombined with TRBJ1-2, and TRBD1 aligns with 9 junction nucleotides. The CDR3 has 15 amino acids, counting the end cysteine and phenylalanine. The DNA shown is the 45-base CDR3, in frame from base 1. Clipping removes 0 bases from V and 5 bases from J, with 5 as the unmatched junction base count. In the germline V gene, CDR1 corresponds to SGDLS and CDR2 to YYNGEE.